This TCR beta chain was identified during a study of regulatory T cells in long-lasting Graves disease. Findings and limits, study-wide: Less diverse TCR repertoires were seen in persistent Graves' patients than in newly diagnosed ones. Because few samples were included, accuracy may have been lower. There were preferences for TRBV28, TRBJ1-2 and TRBJ2-5 in persistent disease.

This clonotype was seen many times. The antigen is unknown. The germline V and J ends were trimmed by 3 bases and 2 bases, with 11 bases remaining between them. The germline CDR1 and CDR2 sequences are MDHEN and SYDVKM. CDR3 length: 14 amino acids. The authors built TCR beta libraries using iRepertoire HTBI primers and Arm-PCR of CDR3 regions. TCRdb passed the multiplex PCR reads through MiXCR, listing each CDR3 protein once. Here the sample spans hundreds of thousands of distinct CDR3 sequences, roughly a fifth being singletons. As to time point: persistent/refractory GD, antithyroid drugs over 5 years with positive TRAb. TCR sequences were obtained from RNA taken from PBMCs.

The chain links TRBV28 to TRBJ2-7; D unresolved. The receptor was isolated from a female donor with Graves disease. Specimen: peripheral blood mononuclear cells (PBMCs), collected when the disease was refractory, from a patient treated with antithyroid drugs. CDR3 nucleotides: TGTGCCAGCAGTTTTGTAGGCAGAACCTACGAGCAGTACTTC. Residues: CASSFVGRTYEQYF.